Each of the 10 T cell receptor beta chains below was sequenced from the same sample in a study of blood T cell repertoires in COVID-19. Assay: immunoSEQ multiplex PCR; the TCRdb copy retains only in-frame clones and omits some. The sample lists some 350,000 clones, around 89% occurring once. The sample was peripheral blood. These TCRs come from a man aged 18 to 29 with active or convalescent COVID-19.

This chain joins TRBV5-8 and TRBJ1-1; TRBD1 agrees at 11 bases. The CDR3 runs to 15 residues. The J segment lost 3 bases and the V segment lost 4 bases, leaving 5 bases of the junction unmatched. CDR1 SGHTS and CDR2 YDEGEE come from the germline V gene. CDR3 region: CASSTGQGGHTEAFF. In DNA, the CDR3 is TGTGCCAGCAGCACGGGACAGGGGGGTCACACTGAAGCTTTCTTT.

The CDR3: CASSQTTTYEQYF. In DNA form, the CDR3 reads TGTGCCAGCAGCCAAACGACTACCTACGAGCAGTACTTC. This chain joins TRBV6-6 and TRBJ2-7; maybe TRBD2 (5 bases). This CDR3 comprises 13 residues. The V end lost 6 bases, the J end lost 2 bases, and 11 bases lay between the germline ends. Per the germline V gene, CDR1 is MNHNY and CDR2 is SVGAGI (reference sequence).

The chain recombines TRBV27 with TRBJ1-1, with 7 bases fitting TRBD1. J gave up 1 base and V 7 bases, and 12 bases lay outside the gene matches. The germline V gene has CDR1 MNHEY and CDR2 SMNVEV (reference sequence). This CDR3 spans 16 amino acids. The CDR3 sequence is CASKPRGADRNTEAFF. DNA of the CDR3: TGTGCCAGCAAACCCAGGGGGGCGGATCGGAACACTGAAGCTTTCTTT.

This chain joins TRBV9 and TRBJ2-2; D is perhaps TRBD2 (6 bases). The CDR3 is 16 residues long. V dropped 2 bases and J dropped 0 bases, with 11 bases sitting between them. Germline V gene lookup returns CDR1 SGDLS and CDR2 YYNGEE. The DNA of the CDR3 is TGTGCCAGCAGCGTCCTAGCGCATACGAACACCGGGGAGCTGTTTTTT. Translated: CASSVLAHTNTGELFF.

The CDR3 DNA is TGCGCCAGCAGCCAAGCCAATCAGGGATACTCTGGAAACACCATATATTTT. It translates to CASSQANQGYSGNTIYF. This chain uses TRBV4-1 with TRBJ1-3, with D perhaps matching TRBD1 (5 bases). CDR1 and CDR2 (germline): MGHRA, YSYEKL. The CDR3 consists of 17 residues. Trimming stripped 1 base from V and 0 bases from J, with 13 bases between.

This chain links TRBV11-2 with TRBJ2-2; D is possibly TRBD2 (5 bases). This CDR3 has 14 residues. The germline V and J ends were trimmed by 6 bases and 6 bases, with 14 bases remaining between them. CDR1 and CDR2 from the germline V gene are SGHAT and FQNNGV. CDR3 region: CASRTGRFPGELFF. CDR3 coding DNA: TGTGCCAGCAGAACGGGAAGGTTCCCCGGGGAGCTGTTTTTT.

J is TRBJ1-1 and V is TRBV7-2; no firm D call. The germline V and J ends were trimmed by 2 bases and 3 bases, with 7 bases remaining between them. The CDR3 has 13 residues. CDR1 and CDR2 (germline): SGHTA, FQGNSA. DNA of the CDR3: TGTGCCAGCAGCTTAATGTCGGACACTGAAGCTTTCTTT. Protein: CASSLMSDTEAFF. The whole variable domain, remainder taken from reference TRBV7-2 and TRBJ1-1, is GAGVSQSPSNKVTEKGKDVELRCDPISGHTALYWYRQSLGQGLEFLIYFQGNSAPDKSGLPSDRFSAERTGGSVSTLTIQRTQQEDSAVYLCASSLMSDTEAFFGQGTRLTVV.

This clone was picked up one time. This sequence joins TRBV6-2 or TRBV6-3 and TRBJ1-5; 10 bases fit TRBD1. Germline V gene sequence: CDR1 MNHEY, CDR2 SVGEGT. V dropped 5 bases and J dropped 2; count of bases not matched to a gene: 12. The CDR3 is 18 amino acids. This chain's CDR3 is CASSLDRGRGKGNQPQHF. The CDR3 DNA reads TGTGCCAGCAGTCTCGACAGGGGGCGAGGGAAAGGCAATCAGCCCCAGCATTTT.

This chain uses TRBV19 with TRBJ1-4; D remains unclear. Germline V CDR1 and CDR2: LNHDA, SQIVND (reference sequence). The CDR3 consists of 14 residues. V lost 7 bases and J lost 1, with 10 bases in between. The CDR3 protein is CASMGRRTNEKLFF. DNA of the CDR3: TGTGCCAGTATGGGGAGGAGAACTAATGAAAAACTGTTTTTT.

The sample holds many counts of this clone. The rearrangement joins TRBV2 to TRBJ1-5, with D possibly TRBD1 on 6 matching bases. Between the trimmed V and J ends, which lost 6 bases and 8 bases, there was a span of 20 bases. Germline V gives CDR1 SNHLY, CDR2 FYNNEI. CDR3 size: 15 residues. Written as DNA, the CDR3 is TGTGCCAGCAGCCCGGGGGGGGCCGAGAGGAAGCCCCAGCATTTT. Translating it yields CASSPGGAERKPQHF.